This T cell receptor (beta chain) was observed in a study of blood T cell repertoires in COVID-19. Background on the study: Acute-phase and convalescent COVID-19 samples originated in the United States, Italy and Spain.

In the study's own analysis: By means of reference gene primer amplification, nucleated cell counts were estimated. Only in-frame clones appear in the TCRdb table, and some are missing; sequencing was by immunoSEQ multiplex PCR. Clone size and V and J calls were adopted from that table, with D and trimming inferred from the DNA. The sample records around 160,000 clones, roughly 93% being singletons. The CDR3 is 16 amino acids. The TCR originated in a man aged 18 to 35 with acute or convalescent COVID-19. The chain has TRBV12-2 and TRBJ2-2; TRBD1, the D gene given by the table, was not confirmed from the DNA. TRBV12-2 has pseudogene status. The source material was peripheral blood. The CDR3 sequence is CASRFDRPFGTGELFF. The CDR3 nucleotides read TGTGCAAGTCGCTTCGACAGACCCTTTGGCACCGGGGAGCTGTTTTTT.